The 27 T cell receptor beta chains below all came from one sample that was sequenced in a study of prognosis after radiotherapy for stage I lung cancer. The study amplified the TCR beta CDR3 region from genomic DNA. This amplification was carried out by two rounds of multiplex PCR. Individual primers that were specific to each TRBV and TRBJ gene served in first-round PCR. TCRdb recomputed calls from the multiplex PCR reads with MiXCR, one row per CDR3 protein. Here the sample spans 13,000 to 15,000 distinct CDR3 sequences, about 55% being singletons. The starting material was PBMCs, obtained before or after stereotactic body radiation therapy (not recorded which). The receptors come from a donor aged 50 or older with non-small cell lung cancer.

About this clonotype itself: Its ends do not fully match the called genes, so a read error is possible. This rearrangement joins TRBV3-1 to TRBJ2-5; TRBD2 aligns across 15 bases. The germline CDR1 and CDR2 sequences are LGHDT and YNNKEL (reference sequence). This CDR3 has 17 amino acids. The CDR3 nucleotides read TGTTCCAGCAGCTCCCCGGGACTAGCGGGAGGTTTAGATACCCAGTACTTC. As protein: CSSSSPGLAGGLDTQYF.

Notes on this clonotype: A single base is all that separates this from a far larger clone, so a read error is likely. The J gene is TRBJ2-7, the V gene TRBV10-3, with 8 bases matching TRBD2. The V gene's germline CDR1 is ENHRY and CDR2 SYGVKD. Losses at the gene ends were 5 bases for V and 6 bases for J; bases not matched to a gene: 12. This CDR3 comprises 15 residues. The CDR3 reads CAISLLGLGLAEQYF. In DNA, the CDR3 is TGTGCCATCAGTTTACTGGGACTAGGGTTGGCCGAGCAGTACTTC.

This clonotype is deemed medium-sized. J is TRBJ2-3 and V is TRBV30; D is ambiguous. The CDR3 has 14 amino acids. Per the germline V gene, CDR1 is GTSNPN and CDR2 is SVGIG (reference sequence). Trimming left V 3 bases short and J 1 base short, with 11 bases between. As DNA, the CDR3 is TGTGCCTGGAGATTGTGGGGTGGCACAGATACGCAGTATTTT. It is translated as CAWRLWGGTDTQYF.

In this sample, this clonotype is medium-sized. V usage is TRBV10-2 and J usage is TRBJ2-7, with D perhaps TRBD2 (5 bases). Per the germline V gene, CDR1 is WSHSY and CDR2 is SAAADI. There are 12 residues in the CDR3. V was pared by 3 bases and J by 3 bases, with 6 bases between. DNA of the CDR3: TGCGCCAGCAGTGAACTAGGCTACGAGCAGTACTTC. This gives the protein CASSELGYEQYF.

On this clonotype: One junction end does not reproduce the germline sequence, and a read error may be involved. The chain joins TRBV9 to TRBJ2-1; 9 bases agree with TRBD2. Germline values: CDR1 SGDLS, CDR2 YYNGEE. This CDR3 is 16 amino acids long. As DNA, the CDR3 is TGTGTCAGCATCTCCCGGACTAGCGCGACTGCGAATGAGCAGTTCTTC. Its translation: CVSISRTSATANEQFF.

A note on this clonotype: Because it lacks the conserved phenylalanine or tryptophan at the end, this CDR3 is likely a read error. The chain carries TRBV5-4 and TRBJ2-7; D is possibly TRBD1 (6 bases). The CDR3 runs to 14 residues. Per the germline V gene, CDR1 is SGHNT and CDR2 is YYREEE (reference sequence). V lost 4 bases to trimming and J lost 1 base, with 12 bases between them. CDR3 bases: TGTGCCAGCAGCCCGAGAACAGGGTCCTACGAGCAGTACTTA. Its translation is CASSPRTGSYEQYL.

This chain links TRBV11-3 with TRBJ1-1, with TRBD1 matching over 9 bases. The CDR3 runs to 17 residues. Losses at the gene ends were 7 bases for V and 0 bases for J; bases not matched to a gene: 12. From germline, CDR1 is SGHNT and CDR2 YENEEA. The CDR3 loop reads CASTRPGTGIMNTEAFF. The CDR3 nucleotides are TGTGCCAGCACCCGCCCCGGGACAGGGATCATGAACACTGAAGCTTTCTTT. The full variable domain, its missing parts supplied by reference TRBV11-3 and TRBJ1-1, is EAGVVQSPRYKIIEKKQPVAFWCNPISGHNTLYWYLQNLGQGPELLIRYENEEAVDDSQLPKDRFSAERLKGVDSTLKIQPAELGDSAVYLCASTRPGTGIMNTEAFFGQGTRLTVV.

With regard to this clonotype: This likely stems from a read error, as it lies one base from a far larger clone. This rearrangement joins TRBV6-9 to TRBJ2-1; the D is unclear. Germline V gene sequence: CDR1 MNHGY, CDR2 SVAAGI. The CDR3 spans 13 residues. V gave up 6 bases and J gave up 7 bases, with 13 bases separating them. CDR3 region: CASSPSYANEQFF. The CDR3 DNA is TGTGCCAGCAGCCCATCGTATGCGAATGAGCAGTTCTTC.

As regards this clonotype: One end of the junction is discordant with germline, which a read error may explain. The chain links TRBV28 to TRBJ1-6, with D tentatively TRBD1 (5 bases). Germline V lookup: CDR1 MDHEN, CDR2 SYDVKM. The CDR3 spans 14 residues. CDR3 residues: CASSRPRGDSPLHF. DNA of the CDR3: TGCGCCAGCAGCCGCCCTCGGGGGGATTCACCCCTCCACTTT.

J is TRBJ2-3 and V is TRBV27; 12 nucleotides match TRBD2. The V gene's germline CDR1 is MNHEY and CDR2 SMNVEV (reference sequence). V lost 5 bases, J lost 4 bases, and 7 bases stayed unmatched. This CDR3 spans 16 amino acids. CDR3 sequence: CASSPWTSGTSDTQYF. In DNA, the CDR3 is TGTGCCAGCAGTCCTTGGACTAGCGGGACCTCAGATACGCAGTATTTT.

This clonotype was counted at least ten times. The gene calls are TRBV6-4 and TRBJ2-6; TRBD1 matches at 8 bases. Per the germline V gene, CDR1 is MRHNA and CDR2 is SNTAGT. This CDR3 has 16 residues. With V trimmed by 2 bases and J by 0 bases, 0 bases remained unmatched. CDR3 sequence reads: CASSDTGGSGANVLTF. CDR3 bases: TGTGCCAGCAGTGACACAGGGGGCTCTGGGGCCAACGTCCTGACTTTC.

The chain has TRBV7-9 and TRBJ1-2; D is unclear. V lost 1 base and J 4 bases, leaving 4 bases between the germline ends. Germline V gene sequence: CDR1 SEHNR, CDR2 FQNEAQ (reference sequence). The CDR3 consists of 12 residues. The CDR3 loop is CASSLDSYGYTF. The CDR3 DNA reads TGTGCCAGCAGCTTAGATAGCTATGGCTACACCTTC.

J is TRBJ1-1 and V is TRBV7-9; 10 bases are a match to TRBD1. The CDR3 has 14 residues. Trimming at V came to 3 bases and at J to 4 bases, leaving 2 bases not matched to a gene. Germline V CDR1 and CDR2: SEHNR, FQNEAQ (reference sequence). CDR3 coding DNA: TGTGCCAGCAGCTTGACAGGGGGCATCACTGAAGCTTTCTTT. This sequence encodes CASSLTGGITEAFF.

This clonotype was seen many times. The genes are TRBV28 and TRBJ2-7; no reliable D call. Trimming took off 3 bases at V and 0 bases at J, with 9 bases between the two ends. In germline, CDR1 is MDHEN, CDR2 SYDVKM. CDR3 size: 14 residues. CDR3 sequence: CASSFGGPSYEQYF. The CDR3 coding sequence is TGTGCCAGCAGTTTTGGTGGGCCCTCCTACGAGCAGTACTTC.

This clonotype was picked up one time. The chain uses TRBV11-2 and TRBJ2-7, with D possibly called TRBD1 or TRBD2 (5 bases each). Germline V gene sequence: CDR1 SGHAT, CDR2 FQNNGV. The CDR3 is made up of 15 amino acids. With 7 bases removed from V and 4 bases from J, the gap between germline ends came to 20 bases. The CDR3 DNA reads TGTGCCAGCATCCAAGGGGTCGGGGACGCGTACGAGCAGTACTTC. Protein: CASIQGVGDAYEQYF.

This clonotype was counted between two and nine times. The V call is TRBV3-1, the J call TRBJ2-5; D unclear. The germline V gene has CDR1 LGHDT and CDR2 YNNKEL (reference sequence). The length of the CDR3 is 13 residues. V lost 4 bases and J 5 bases, leaving 11 bases between the germline ends. The CDR3 here is CASSRVNWETQYF. The DNA of the CDR3 is TGTGCCAGCAGCCGGGTTAATTGGGAGACCCAGTACTTC.

This clonotype showed up many times. This sequence joins TRBV7-2 and TRBJ2-5, with 13 positions matching TRBD2. The CDR3 spans 17 residues. V lost 5 bases, J lost 0 bases, and 6 bases stayed unmatched. In germline, CDR1 is SGHTA, CDR2 FQGNSA. The CDR3 reads CASSPRLAGGYQETQYF. As DNA, the CDR3 is TGTGCCAGCAGCCCGCGACTAGCGGGAGGATACCAAGAGACCCAGTACTTC.

This clonotype is deemed medium-sized. The chain has TRBV6-1 and TRBJ2-7; possible D gene TRBD2, 7 bases. The CDR3 covers 15 residues. The germline V and J ends were trimmed by 5 bases and 5 bases, with 19 bases remaining between them. Germline lookup yields CDR1 MNHNS and CDR2 SASEGT. In DNA form, the CDR3 reads TGTGCCAGCAGTAGCAATTACAGGGAGGGTAACGAGCAGTACTTC. Its protein product is CASSSNYREGNEQYF.

This clonotype occurred once. The chain carries TRBV7-9 and TRBJ2-1; 8 bases agree with TRBD2. V gave up 4 bases and J gave up 7 bases; unmatched junction bases: 15. In germline, CDR1 is SEHNR, CDR2 FQNEAQ (reference sequence). The CDR3 runs 17 residues. This CDR3 is CASSSPLAGRGLNEQFF. The CDR3 bases are TGTGCCAGCAGCTCACCCCTAGCGGGCCGGGGTCTGAATGAGCAGTTCTTC.

The chain carries TRBV12-3 or TRBV12-4 and TRBJ2-2, with 7 bases matching TRBD1. Losses at the gene ends were 6 bases for V and 6 bases for J; bases not matched to a gene: 7. The CDR3 is 14 amino acids. The CDR3 region has the DNA TGTGCCAGCAGGCCTAACAGGGGCGCCGGGGAGCTGTTTTTT. Protein sequence: CASRPNRGAGELFF.

The chain recombines TRBV28 with TRBJ1-6; possible D gene TRBD1, 6 bases. The germline CDR1 and CDR2 sequences are MDHEN and SYDVKM. This CDR3 contains 16 residues. Trimming removed 5 bases at V and 4 bases at J, with 15 bases between. The CDR3 sequence: CASSTADSGYNSPLHF. As DNA, the CDR3 is TGTGCCAGCAGTACCGCGGACAGTGGATATAATTCACCCCTCCACTTT.

J is TRBJ2-7 and V is TRBV5-5; no clear D gene. CDR3 length: 13 amino acids. Germline CDR1 reads SGHKS; CDR2 reads YYEKEE (reference sequence). V gave up 0 bases and J gave up 2 bases, with 6 bases separating them. As DNA, the CDR3 is TGTGCCAGCAGCTTGGTGCGCACCTACGAGCAGTACTTC. Protein sequence: CASSLVRTYEQYF.

About this clonotype: This sequence is one base from a far larger clone and is likely a read error. The chain has TRBV6-5 and TRBJ2-7; D is unresolved. The CDR3 has 12 amino acids. Looked up from germline, CDR1 is MNHEY and CDR2 is SVGAGI. The V end lost 9 bases, the J end lost 3 bases, and 12 bases lay between the germline ends. For the CDR3, the DNA is TGTGCCAGAAAGGTCGGCCACTACGAGCAGTACTTC. Translated, it gives CARKVGHYEQYF.

This clonotype qualifies as medium-sized. This chain joins TRBV11-3 and TRBJ1-5, with D hard to call. Germline assignment: CDR1 SGHNT and CDR2 YENEEA. The CDR3 is made up of 13 amino acids. Trimming removed 5 bases at V and 6 bases at J, with 11 bases between. CDR3 in DNA: TGTGCCAGCAGCGTCGGTACCCGTCAGCCCCAGCATTTT. It translates to CASSVGTRQPQHF.

This clonotype was picked up many times. The CDR3 region has the DNA TGTGCCAGCAGCGCGGGAGGTTCGGGTGGCTACACCTTC. Translation gives CASSAGGSGGYTF. The chain is built from TRBV9 and TRBJ1-2; D gene ambiguous. V was cut by 3 bases and J by 7 bases, with 13 bases left in between. The CDR3 covers 13 residues. Germline V gene lookup returns CDR1 SGDLS and CDR2 YYNGEE.

The chain carries TRBV20-1 and TRBJ2-1; D may be TRBD2 (7 bases). The CDR3 contains 14 residues. Germline CDR1 and CDR2: DFQATT and SNEGSKA (reference sequence). V shed 1 base and J shed 12 bases, with 19 bases lying between them. The CDR3 region has the DNA TGCAGTGCTAGAGGGGGGCGGGAGTGCCTCCTGCAGTTCTTC. It yields the protein CSARGGRECLLQFF.

This clonotype was seen only once. This may come from a read error, since a much larger clone is one base off. The V and J genes are TRBV6-1 and TRBJ2-7; 7 bases line up with TRBD2. Germline values: CDR1 MNHNS, CDR2 SASEGT. The CDR3 is 16 amino acids. With 6 bases clipped from V and 4 bases from J, the junction kept 15 bases outside the gene matches. The CDR3 region has the DNA TGTGCCAGCAGCCCCAGGGTGGGAGGGCAGAGGTACGAGCAGTACTTC. Translation: CASSPRVGGQRYEQYF.